The clone carrying this TCR beta chain was detected only a few times. Its antigen is unidentified. This sample is part of a study of T-cell memory formation after mild COVID-19. On the study more broadly: Among the donors, TCR clusters were largely specific to each donor.

Overall study findings and caveats: CD4+ clones that contracted lay mainly in CM and EM; CD8+ ones lay in EMRA. Clones contracting across day 15 to 85 had a balanced CD4/CD8 profile; later expanding clones leaned CD4+.

TCRdb re-analysed the 5' RACE reads in MiXCR, keeping a single row per CDR3 protein. In the table there are 150,000 to 200,000 distinct CDR3 sequences, about 14% of which are singletons. Per germline, CDR1 MGHRA and CDR2 YSYEKL. Trimming removed 4 bases from V and 3 bases from J; junction bases left unmatched: 5. The CDR3 runs 14 residues. V gene TRBV4-1 combines with J gene TRBJ2-5; the match to TRBD2 covers 7 bases. The TCR comes from an adult woman who had mild COVID-19 (a few samples of this study predate the infection). Cell type and time point are not known. The specimen was PBMCs or a T cell subset sorted from them (not recorded which). The CDR3 region is CASSRASGKETQYF. In DNA form, the CDR3 reads TGCGCCAGCAGCCGAGCTAGCGGCAAAGAGACCCAGTACTTC.